The 3 T cell receptor beta chains below were found in one sample sequenced in a study of cytomegalovirus exposure and HLA in healthy donors. Assay used: immunoSEQ multiplex PCR; TCRdb lists only in-frame clones, some missing. Among hundreds of thousands of clones listed, around four fifths were seen once. Sequencing used PBMCs. All receptors derive from a woman under 30 in good health and CMV-seronegative.

The chain employs TRBV6-1 and TRBJ1-5; no firm D call. The CDR3 runs to 16 residues. Germline assignment: CDR1 MNHNS and CDR2 SASEGT. V shed 2 bases and J shed 6 bases, with 17 bases lying between them. The CDR3, as DNA: TGTGCCAGCAGTGAATCAGAGGGTCGAGTCGGTCAGCCCCAGCATTTT. This codes for CASSESEGRVGQPQHF.

V usage is TRBV29-1 and J usage is TRBJ1-2, with D unresolved. The V gene lost 4 bases and the J gene lost 3 bases, with 12 bases spanning the gap. The germline CDR1 and CDR2 sequences are SQVTM and ANQGSEA. The CDR3 has 13 amino acids. DNA for the CDR3: TGCAGCGTTGTTTGGGCTAAGGACTATGGCTACACCTTC. Amino acids: CSVVWAKDYGYTF.

The chain joins TRBV6-5 to TRBJ2-4; D possibly corresponds to TRBD2 (6 bases). Germline loops: CDR1 MNHEY, CDR2 SVGAGI. V was trimmed by 6 bases and J by 3 bases, leaving 15 bases between them. The length of the CDR3 is 15 residues. The CDR3 DNA is TGTGCCAGCAGGTCTGGAGGGTGGGGCAAAAACATTCAGTACTTC. Translated, it gives CASRSGGWGKNIQYF.